The text below deals with one T cell receptor (beta chain). Other nucleotide sequences from this sample produce the same CDR3. These data originate in a study of blood T cell repertoires in COVID-19. Original data processing: Amplification from reference gene primers served as the basis for estimated nucleated cell counts. The method was immunoSEQ multiplex PCR; TCRdb's version includes in-frame clones alone and lacks a portion of them. That table is the source of V, J and clone size, and D and trimming were worked out from the DNA. The table includes 250,000 or so clones, approximately 89% detected once. The sample comprised peripheral blood. The clonotype originates from a woman in her 40s who had recovered from COVID-19.

DNA of the CDR3: TGTGCCAGCAGCTTGGTAGGGGGTGGTTCCTACAATGAGCAGTTCTTC. It codes for CASSLVGGGSYNEQFF. The V gene is TRBV7-2, the J gene TRBJ2-1; D perhaps matches TRBD1 (6 bases). V dropped 3 bases and J dropped 1 base, with 13 bases sitting between them. From germline, CDR1 is SGHTA and CDR2 FQGNSA. This CDR3 contains 16 residues. The entire variable domain, with the rest obtained from reference TRBV7-2 and TRBJ2-1, is as follows: GAGVSQSPSNKVTEKGKDVELRCDPISGHTALYWYRQSLGQGLEFLIYFQGNSAPDKSGLPSDRFSAERTGGSVSTLTIQRTQQEDSAVYLCASSLVGGGSYNEQFFGPGTRLTVL.